The present T cell receptor beta chain was sequenced within a study of T-cell memory formation after mild COVID-19. Germline assignment: CDR1 SEHNR and CDR2 FQNEAQ (reference sequence). J lost 8 bases, V lost 3 bases, and 8 bases had no gene match. The CDR3 is 15 amino acids. TCRdb processed the 5' RACE reads anew with MiXCR; each CDR3 protein has one entry. This sample has approximately 480,000 distinct CDR3 sequences; about 20% occur once, and the top ten carry roughly an eighth. This sequence joins TRBV7-9 and TRBJ2-1, with 9 bases that match TRBD2. The sequence was obtained from an adult woman who had mild COVID-19 (a few samples of this study predate the infection). Cell type and time point are not known. Sequencing input: PBMCs or a T cell subset sorted from them (not recorded which). CDR3 nucleotides: TGTGCCAGCAGCTTTATCAGCGGGAGGCTGGATGAGCAGTTCTTC. Translating it yields CASSFISGRLDEQFF.